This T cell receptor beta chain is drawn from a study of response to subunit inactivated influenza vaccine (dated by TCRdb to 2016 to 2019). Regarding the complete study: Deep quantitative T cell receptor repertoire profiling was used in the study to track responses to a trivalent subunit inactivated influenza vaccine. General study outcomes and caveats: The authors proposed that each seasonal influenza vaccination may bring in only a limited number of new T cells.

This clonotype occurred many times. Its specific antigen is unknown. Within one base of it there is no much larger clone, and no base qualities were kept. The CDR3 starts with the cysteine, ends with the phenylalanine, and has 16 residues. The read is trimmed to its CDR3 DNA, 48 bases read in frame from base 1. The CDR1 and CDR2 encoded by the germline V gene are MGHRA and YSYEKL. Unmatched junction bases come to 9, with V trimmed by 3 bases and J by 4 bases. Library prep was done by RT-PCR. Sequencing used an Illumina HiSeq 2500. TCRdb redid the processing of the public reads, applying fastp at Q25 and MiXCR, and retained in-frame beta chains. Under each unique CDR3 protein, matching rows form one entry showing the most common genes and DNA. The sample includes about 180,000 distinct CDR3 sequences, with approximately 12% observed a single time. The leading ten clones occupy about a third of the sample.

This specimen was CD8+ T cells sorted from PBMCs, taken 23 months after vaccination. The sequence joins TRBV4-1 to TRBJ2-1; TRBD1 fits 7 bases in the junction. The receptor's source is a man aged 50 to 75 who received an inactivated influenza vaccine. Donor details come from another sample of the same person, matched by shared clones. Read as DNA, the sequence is TGCGCCAGCAGCCAGAGCCCCGACAGGGAATACAATGAGCAGTTCTTC. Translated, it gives CASSQSPDREYNEQFF.